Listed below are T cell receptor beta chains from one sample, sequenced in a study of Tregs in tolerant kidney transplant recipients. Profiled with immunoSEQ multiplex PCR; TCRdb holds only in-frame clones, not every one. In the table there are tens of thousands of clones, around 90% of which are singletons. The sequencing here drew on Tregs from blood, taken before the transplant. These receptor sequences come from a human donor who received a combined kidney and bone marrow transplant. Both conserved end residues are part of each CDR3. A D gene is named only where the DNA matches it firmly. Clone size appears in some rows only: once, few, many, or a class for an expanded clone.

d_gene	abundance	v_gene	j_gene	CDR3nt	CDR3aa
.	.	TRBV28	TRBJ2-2	TGTGCCAGCAGTTGGGACCGGAACACCGGGGAGCTGTTTTTT	CASSWDRNTGELFF
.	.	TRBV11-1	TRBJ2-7	TGTGCCAGCAGCTTCGTCCCCGGGGGCGGCTACGAGCAGTACTTC	CASSFVPGGGYEQYF
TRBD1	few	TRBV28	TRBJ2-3	TGTGCCAGCAGCACTACGACAGGGGGATGGATAGATACGCAGTATTTT	CASSTTTGGWIDTQYF
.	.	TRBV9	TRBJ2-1	TGTGCCAGCAGCGTCCAGGGGAACCCTCTCTACAATGAGCAGTTCTTC	CASSVQGNPLYNEQFF
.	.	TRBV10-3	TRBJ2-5	TGTGCCATCAGTACCGCGAGGGAAGAGACCCAGTACTTC	CAISTAREETQYF
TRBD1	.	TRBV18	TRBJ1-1	TGTGCCAGCTCAGACGGACAGGTCACTGAAGCTTTCTTT	CASSDGQVTEAFF
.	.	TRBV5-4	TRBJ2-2	TGTGCCAGCAGCTTGAAAGGGGTCGGGGAGCTGTTTTTT	CASSLKGVGELFF
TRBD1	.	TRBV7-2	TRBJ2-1	TGTGCCAGCAGCTCGGCGGACAGGCGAACCTACAATGAGCAGTTCTTC	CASSSADRRTYNEQFF
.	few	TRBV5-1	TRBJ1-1	TGCGCCAGCAGCTTGGAGGGAGGGGGGAACACTGAAGCTTTCTTT	CASSLEGGGNTEAFF
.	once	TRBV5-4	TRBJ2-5	TGTGCCAGCAGCTTATCGAGGGTTACTAACCAAGAGACCCAGTACTTC	CASSLSRVTNQETQYF
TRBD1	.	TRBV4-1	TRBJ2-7	TGCGCCAGCAGGCCTACACTGGGGACAGGAGATGAGCAGTACTTC	CASRPTLGTGDEQYF
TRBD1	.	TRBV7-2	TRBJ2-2	TGTGCCAGCAGCTTAACAGGGGGCAACACCGGGGAGCTGTTTTTT	CASSLTGGNTGELFF
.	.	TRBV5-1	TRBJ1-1	TGCGCCAGCAGCTTGGGTGCAGGTTTGAACACTGAAGCTTTCTTT	CASSLGAGLNTEAFF
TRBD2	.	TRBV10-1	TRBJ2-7	TGCGCCAGCAGTGAGTCCAGAGCGGGAGTAGAAGAGCAGTACTTC	CASSESRAGVEEQYF
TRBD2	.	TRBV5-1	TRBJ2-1	TGCGCCAGCAGCTCAAGACTAGCGGACAATGAGCAGTTCTTC	CASSSRLADNEQFF
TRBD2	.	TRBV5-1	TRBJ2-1	TGCGCCAGCAGCCCAGAGGGGCTAGCGGGAACCTATGAGCAGTTCTTC	CASSPEGLAGTYEQFF
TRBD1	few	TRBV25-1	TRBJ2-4	TGTGCCAGCAGCGGGACAGGGTCTAAAAACATTCAGTACTTC	CASSGTGSKNIQYF
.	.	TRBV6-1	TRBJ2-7	TGTGCCAGCATGGGCACCTACTACGAGCAGTACTTC	CASMGTYYEQYF
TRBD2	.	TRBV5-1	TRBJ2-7	TGCGCCAGCAGCGCGGGACCGGGAGGTCACGAGCAGTACTTC	CASSAGPGGHEQYF
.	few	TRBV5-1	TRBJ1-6	TGCGCCAGCAGCTTGGTCTGGGGAGTCTCACCCCTCCACTTT	CASSLVWGVSPLHF
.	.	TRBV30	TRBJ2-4	TGTGCCTGGGCCGCCGGATCAGGGCCACTAGCCAAAAACATTCAGTACTTC	CAWAAGSGPLAKNIQYF
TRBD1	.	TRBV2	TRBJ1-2	TGTGCCAGCAGTGAAGCGGCTAGGGGGCGAAACTATGGCTACACCTTC	CASSEAARGRNYGYTF
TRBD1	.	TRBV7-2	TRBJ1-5	TGTGCCAGCAGTTTAGTCGGGACAGGGAATCAGCCCCAGCATTTT	CASSLVGTGNQPQHF
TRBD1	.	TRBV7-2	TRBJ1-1	TGTGCCAGCAGCTCCAGGACAGGGCAAAACACTGAAGCTTTCTTT	CASSSRTGQNTEAFF
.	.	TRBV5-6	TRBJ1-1	TGTGCCAGCAGCTTGGGAAGGAGGCCGAACACTGAAGCTTTCTTT	CASSLGRRPNTEAFF
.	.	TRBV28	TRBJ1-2	TGTGCCAGCAGCCCAAGCGACTATGGCTACACCTTC	CASSPSDYGYTF
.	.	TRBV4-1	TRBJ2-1	TGCGCCAGCAGCCAAAATGCTAGGGTGTCGGAGCAGTTCTTC	CASSQNARVSEQFF
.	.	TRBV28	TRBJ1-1	TGTGCCAGCAGCTACCGGGCTGAAGCTTTCTTT	CASSYRAEAFF
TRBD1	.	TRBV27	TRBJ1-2	TGTGCCAGCAGTTTCTTGGACAGGAGGAAGAGTGGCTACACCTTC	CASSFLDRRKSGYTF
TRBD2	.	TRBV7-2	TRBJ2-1	TGTGCCAGCAGTTATAGCGGGAGGGCCAACGATGAGCAGTTCTTC	CASSYSGRANDEQFF
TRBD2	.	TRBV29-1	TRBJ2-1	TGCAGCGTTGAAGATCCGGCTAGCGGGACCTACAATGAGCAGTTCTTC	CSVEDPASGTYNEQFF
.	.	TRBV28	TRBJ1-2	TGTGCCAGCCAAGGACAGTTTAACTATGGCTACACCTTC	CASQGQFNYGYTF
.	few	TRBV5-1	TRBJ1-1	TGCGCCAGCAGCTCACTTACGACAGGAAACACTGAAGCTTTCTTT	CASSSLTTGNTEAFF
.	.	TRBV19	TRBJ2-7	TGTGCCAGTAGTACCGAGATACAGGGCGAGCAGTACTTC	CASSTEIQGEQYF
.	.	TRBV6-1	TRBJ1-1	TGTGCCAGCACTAAAAGGGGACAAGGAGATACTGAAGCTTTCTTT	CASTKRGQGDTEAFF
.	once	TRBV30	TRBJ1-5	TGTGCCTGGAGTGTACTCGGAGATCAGCCCCAGCATTTT	CAWSVLGDQPQHF
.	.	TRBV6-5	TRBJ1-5	TGTGCCAGCAGAAGCGGGACGGATAGCAATCAGCCCCAGCATTTT	CASRSGTDSNQPQHF